Described below is a single T cell receptor (beta chain) sequence and its context. Its antigen is unknown. The ends were cut back, 3 bases at V and 5 bases at J, with 8 bases in the middle. CDR3 length: 12 residues. CDR1 and CDR2 (germline): KGHSH, LQKENI. The source of the sample is a study of siplizumab effects on memory and regulatory T cells. Study results and caveats: Unstimulated subsets captured only a minor fraction of alloreactive clones. A significant reduction in alloreactive sequences traceable to unstimulated CD4+ memory cells was produced by siplizumab. Naive versus memory phenotype went unassigned for roughly 75-96% of proliferating CD4+ or CD8+ clones.

Data came from immunoSEQ multiplex PCR; TCRdb stores just in-frame clones and leaves some out. The top ten hold around 0.68% of the sample, which has some 100,000 clones, around 90% seen once. This sequence was found in a human donor in good health. The rearrangement joins TRBV18 to TRBJ2-7; D possibly matches TRBD1 or TRBD2 (5 bases each). Sequencing input: Tregs sorted from blood. CDR3 sequence (DNA): TGTGCCAGCTCACCGTGGGGGAACGAGCAGTACTTC. Protein product: CASSPWGNEQYF.